The 18 T cell receptor beta chains below come from one sample, sequenced in a study of T cells in Graves' hyperthyroidism and ophthalmopathy. Amplification yielded TCR beta CDR3 regions, with RNA transcripts as the source. First-round RT-PCR with HTBI primers amplified the TCR CDR3 region. One entry per CDR3 protein results from TCRdb running MiXCR on the multiplex PCR reads. The data contain about 500,000 distinct CDR3 sequences, approximately 15% of them singletons. The sample taken for sequencing was blood. Receptors originate from a woman aged 18 to 35 with Graves' hyperthyroidism.

This clonotype was seen repeatedly, ten times or more. The CDR3 DNA follows: TGTGCCAGCAGTTCCTCGGACAGAGGCTACGAGCAGTACTTC. Translating gives CASSSSDRGYEQYF. This chain links TRBV6-5 with TRBJ2-7, with D perhaps matching TRBD1 (6 bases). Germline lookup yields CDR1 MNHEY and CDR2 SVGAGI. This CDR3 has 14 amino acids. V was cut by 4 bases and J by 3 bases, with 13 bases left in between.

This clonotype was seen ten or more times. This chain joins TRBV6-1 and TRBJ1-1, with unresolved D. The germline CDR1 and CDR2 sequences are MNHNS and SASEGT. The ends were cut back, 4 bases at V and 1 base at J, with 13 bases in the middle. The CDR3 has 15 amino acids. The CDR3 loop reads CASSVQLDGNTEAFF. The CDR3 coding sequence is TGTGCCAGCAGTGTACAATTGGACGGGAACACTGAAGCTTTCTTT.

The chain carries TRBV19 and TRBJ2-7, with D possibly TRBD2 on 6 matching bases. Between the trimmed V and J ends, which lost 2 bases and 2 bases, there was a span of 10 bases. CDR1 LNHDA and CDR2 SQIVND come from the germline V gene (reference sequence). There are 14 residues in the CDR3. The CDR3 sequence: CASSIIGSTYEQYF. CDR3 sequence (DNA): TGTGCCAGTAGTATAATCGGGAGCACCTACGAGCAGTACTTC.

In this sample, this clonotype turned up a few times. The rearrangement uses TRBV5-1 and TRBJ2-7, with a tentative D call TRBD2 (8 bases). Germline V lookup: CDR1 SGHRS, CDR2 YFSETQ. The CDR3 has 15 residues. The V end lost 3 bases, the J end lost 3 bases, and 16 bases lay between the germline ends. CDR3 residues: CASSSKRGTDYEQYF. The CDR3 DNA follows: TGCGCCAGCAGCTCAAAGCGGGGGACAGACTACGAGCAGTACTTC.

This rearrangement joins TRBV20-1 to TRBJ1-4, with 12 bases fitting TRBD1. V was clipped by 5 bases and J by 3 bases; unmatched bases: 4. Per germline, CDR1 DFQATT and CDR2 SNEGSKA (reference sequence). There are 15 residues in the CDR3. The CDR3 nucleotides are TGCAGTGCTGGGACAGGGGGCAGTGCTAATGAAAAACTGTTTTTT. This encodes CSAGTGGSANEKLFF.

This clonotype has more than one count but fewer than ten. The chain has TRBV2 and TRBJ1-5; 10 bases are a match to TRBD1. Trimming took 8 bases from V and 2 from J; bases not matched to a gene: 6. This CDR3 is built from 15 residues. Per germline, CDR1 SNHLY and CDR2 FYNNEI. The CDR3 DNA sequence: TGTGCCAGCCTCGGGACAGGGGCTGGCAATCAGCCCCAGCATTTT. It encodes CASLGTGAGNQPQHF.

This clonotype has ten or more counts. This sequence joins TRBV19 and TRBJ1-1, with TRBD1 matching over 9 bases. V was clipped by 7 bases and J by 5 bases; unmatched bases: 8. Germline V gene data show CDR1 as LNHDA and CDR2 as SQIVND (reference sequence). This CDR3 contains 14 residues. This CDR3 reads CASTKRDRETEAFF. The CDR3 region has the DNA TGTGCCAGTACCAAAAGGGACAGGGAAACTGAAGCTTTCTTT.

The chain employs TRBV5-1 and TRBJ2-5; no clear D. V lost 1 base, J lost 5 bases, and 9 bases lay in between. Germline V gene sequence: CDR1 SGHRS, CDR2 YFSETQ. This CDR3 is 13 amino acids long. The CDR3 sequence is CASSLQRYETQYF. The CDR3 region has the DNA TGCGCCAGCAGCTTGCAGAGATATGAGACCCAGTACTTC.

The chain recombines TRBV29-1 with TRBJ1-3; D not certain. Germline CDR1 SQVTM, CDR2 ANQGSEA. Trimming removed 6 bases from V and 0 bases from J, with 6 bases in between. There are 12 residues in the CDR3. The CDR3 sequence: CSVWSSGNTIYF. The CDR3 DNA reads TGCAGCGTGTGGAGCTCTGGAAACACCATATATTTT.

This clonotype was seen many times. This chain uses TRBV12-3 or TRBV12-4 with TRBJ2-7; 11 bases are shared with TRBD2. CDR3 size: 16 residues. V dropped 7 bases and J dropped 6; count of bases not matched to a gene: 14. CDR3 sequence reads: CASTKTSGTRRVEQYF. DNA for the CDR3: TGTGCCAGCACCAAGACTAGCGGGACCCGCCGGGTCGAGCAGTACTTC.

This clonotype was observed many times. The chain joins TRBV5-1 to TRBJ2-2, with 8 positions matching TRBD2. The ends lost 1 base at V and 5 bases at J; junction bases unmatched: 7. The germline V gene has CDR1 SGHRS and CDR2 YFSETQ. There are 16 residues in the CDR3. The CDR3 coding sequence is TGCGCCAGCAGCTTGTTAGGGACTAGTAGGACCGGGGAGCTGTTTTTT. Amino acids: CASSLLGTSRTGELFF.

The chain links TRBV20-1 to TRBJ2-5; 10 bases are shared with TRBD2. From germline, CDR1 is DFQATT and CDR2 SNEGSKA (reference sequence). V was pared by 5 bases and J by 5 bases, with 11 bases of the junction left unmatched. CDR3 length equals 15 residues. The CDR3 region has the DNA TGCAGTGCTCATCTAGCGGGAGCGCCGGGGGAGACCCAGTACTTC. As protein: CSAHLAGAPGETQYF.

This clonotype has just a few counts. The rearrangement links TRBV14 to TRBJ2-1; D is ambiguous. CDR1 and CDR2 from the germline V gene are SGHDN and FVKESK. The CDR3 has 14 amino acids. Trimming cost V 5 bases and J 3 bases, with 11 bases left between them. CDR3: CASSGVAFYNEQFF. The CDR3 DNA reads TGTGCCAGCAGCGGTGTAGCATTCTACAATGAGCAGTTCTTC. The variable domain in full, with the rest retrieved from reference TRBV14 and TRBJ2-1, is EAGVTQFPSHSVIEKGQTVTLRCDPISGHDNLYWYRRVMGKEIKFLLHFVKESKQDESGMPNNRFLAERTGGTYSTLKVQPAELEDSGVYFCASSGVAFYNEQFFGPGTRLTVL.

In this sample, this clonotype turned up many times. The chain links TRBV6-2 or TRBV6-3 to TRBJ2-7; 8 bases align to TRBD1. V lost 6 bases to trimming and J lost 4 bases; unmatched junction nucleotides: 11. The CDR3 consists of 15 residues. Per germline, CDR1 MNHEY and CDR2 SVGEGT. The CDR3 DNA follows: TGTGCCAGCAGCGGGGGAACAGGGGGAAAGTACGAGCAGTACTTC. This codes for CASSGGTGGKYEQYF.

This clonotype was counted many times. This chain links TRBV3-1 with TRBJ2-1; 7 nucleotides align to TRBD1. The CDR3 totals 18 residues. The germline gives CDR1 LGHDT, CDR2 YNNKEL (reference sequence). V was pared by 5 bases and J by 6 bases, with 19 bases of the junction left unmatched. The CDR3 sequence: CASSIQRAGGAHPNEQFF. The CDR3 DNA sequence: TGTGCCAGCAGCATACAACGGGCAGGGGGAGCCCACCCCAATGAGCAGTTCTTC.

This clonotype showed up many times. V is TRBV3-1 and J is TRBJ1-1; 9 nucleotides match TRBD1. The junction had 5 bases not matched to a gene; V was cut back by 5 bases and J by 1 base. Germline-derived CDR1 and CDR2 are LGHDT and YNNKEL (reference sequence). The CDR3 totals 15 residues. The CDR3 nucleotides are TGTGCCAGCAGCTTCCGACAGGGGGGGAACACTGAAGCTTTCTTT. This sequence encodes CASSFRQGGNTEAFF.

This clonotype was picked up many times. The CDR3 bases are TGTGCCAGCAGTGAACAACGGACTAGCGGGAGGGCCGGGGAGCTGTTTTTT. It encodes CASSEQRTSGRAGELFF. V usage is TRBV2 and J usage is TRBJ2-2, with 15 bases lining up with TRBD2. CDR3 length: 17 residues. V trimming: 2 bases; J trimming: 6 bases; junction bases outside the gene matches: 4. Looked up from germline, CDR1 is SNHLY and CDR2 is FYNNEI.

In its sample, this clonotype was seen many times. The chain links TRBV2 to TRBJ2-5; a weak D match, TRBD1 (6 bases). CDR1 is SNHLY, CDR2 FYNNEI, per germline. Trimming cost V 5 bases and J 3 bases, with 13 bases left between them. The CDR3 totals 14 residues. Here the CDR3 reads CASSYGTKKETQYF. The CDR3 DNA sequence: TGTGCCAGCAGTTACGGGACAAAGAAAGAGACCCAGTACTTC.